These 26 T cell receptor beta chains were all obtained from the same sample, sequenced in a study of control samples from healthy donors and cancer patients. Clones were sequenced by immunoSEQ multiplex PCR, and TCRdb holds only the in-frame ones, with some missing. The table records around 250,000 clones, more than 65% of them present only once. The sequenced sample was PBMCs. All receptors come from a woman aged 55-70 years with lung cancer.

The rearrangement links TRBV10-3 to TRBJ2-1, with 7 bases matching TRBD1. The CDR3 length is 12 residues. With 10 bases clipped from V and 2 bases from J, the junction kept 2 bases outside the gene matches. CDR1 is ENHRY, CDR2 SYGVKD, per germline. CDR3 amino acids: CATGQAYNEQFF. DNA for the CDR3: TGTGCCACCGGACAGGCCTACAATGAGCAGTTCTTC.

The V and J genes are TRBV7-9 and TRBJ2-7; 8 positions agree with TRBD2. The junction had 10 bases not matched to a gene; V was cut back by 5 bases and J by 7 bases. CDR1 is SEHNR and CDR2 is FQNEAQ in the germline V gene (reference sequence). This CDR3 has 14 amino acids. CDR3 sequence (DNA): TGTGCCAGCAGCGATCGGACTAGCCGGGTTGAGCAGTACTTC. This sequence encodes CASSDRTSRVEQYF.

The chain employs TRBV5-6 and TRBJ2-7, with 13 bases aligning to TRBD2. The V gene end was trimmed by 3 bases and the J gene end by 3 bases; junction bases not matched to a gene: 9. Germline V gene sequence: CDR1 SGHDT, CDR2 YYEEEE. There are 17 residues in the CDR3. CDR3 bases: TGTGCCAGCAGCTCTGGACTAGCGGGGGCCGGGGACTACGAGCAGTACTTC. It specifies CASSSGLAGAGDYEQYF.

Of note for this clone: The identical CDR3 is also encoded by other nucleotide sequences in the sample. The CDR3 sequence is CASSQGPETQYF. The CDR3 DNA reads as TGTGCCAGCAGCCAAGGGCCCGAGACCCAGTACTTC. The rearrangement links TRBV3-1 (or the pseudogene TRBV3-2) to TRBJ2-5; D not certain. This CDR3 is built from 12 residues. Germline CDR1 and CDR2: LGHDT and YNNKEL (reference sequence). With 1 base removed from V and 5 bases from J, the gap between germline ends came to 5 bases.

The rearrangement joins TRBV18 to TRBJ1-2; D call uncertain. V gave up 2 bases and J gave up 7 bases, with 11 bases separating them. This CDR3 has 13 amino acids. Germline CDR1 and CDR2: KGHSH and LQKENI. Written as DNA, the CDR3 is TGTGCCAGCTCACCAAGCCGTGAAAGTGGCTACACCTTC. It encodes CASSPSRESGYTF.

The rearrangement joins TRBV2 to TRBJ1-1, with D possibly TRBD1 on 6 matching bases. Germline V lookup: CDR1 SNHLY, CDR2 FYNNEI. With 9 bases removed from V and 11 bases from J, the gap between germline ends came to 16 bases. There are 11 residues in the CDR3. In nucleotides, the CDR3 is TGTGCCAGTAACAGGGAAGGAGTGGCTTTCTTT. As protein: CASNREGVAFF.

The chain employs TRBV5-4 and TRBJ1-5; no definite D call. The CDR3 totals 15 residues. Per the germline V gene, CDR1 is SGHNT and CDR2 is YYREEE (reference sequence). V shed 4 bases and J shed 0 bases, with 11 bases lying between them. CDR3 sequence (DNA): TGTGCCAGCAGCCTTGGACCACATAGCAATCAGCCCCAGCATTTT. Its protein product is CASSLGPHSNQPQHF.

The V gene is TRBV18, the J gene TRBJ1-1; unclear D gene. Germline V gives CDR1 KGHSH, CDR2 LQKENI. The V end lost 2 bases, the J end lost 0 bases, and 7 bases lay between the germline ends. The CDR3 totals 14 residues. DNA for the CDR3: TGTGCCAGCTCACCAGCAACTATGAACACTGAAGCTTTCTTT. It translates to CASSPATMNTEAFF.

This chain connects TRBV9 to TRBJ2-1; maybe TRBD1 (7 bases). With 0 bases removed from V and 3 bases from J, the gap between germline ends came to 10 bases. This CDR3 comprises 15 residues. Germline V CDR1 and CDR2: SGDLS, YYNGEE. The CDR3 loop is CASSVGQGGYNEQFF. In nucleotides, the CDR3 is TGTGCCAGCAGCGTAGGACAGGGAGGCTACAATGAGCAGTTCTTC.

The chain employs TRBV6-5 and TRBJ1-5, with D possibly being TRBD1 (5 bases). CDR1 MNHEY and CDR2 SVGAGI come from the germline V gene. Trimming took 7 bases from V and 1 from J, leaving 14 bases between them. The CDR3 sequence is 15 residues long. The CDR3 reads CASKPGSSSNQPQHF. In nucleotides, the CDR3 is TGTGCCAGCAAACCAGGGAGCTCAAGCAATCAGCCCCAGCATTTT.

DNA of the CDR3: TGTGCCAGCAGTGAGGACAGGGGGTTGGTCACTGAAGCTTTCTTT. Protein sequence: CASSEDRGLVTEAFF. The chain has TRBV2 and TRBJ1-1, with 10 bases matching TRBD1. The V gene's germline CDR1 is SNHLY and CDR2 FYNNEI. J gave up 4 bases and V 3 bases, and 5 bases lay outside the gene matches. The CDR3 runs to 15 residues.

The CDR3 region has the DNA TGTGCCAGCAGTGTAGACAGTTATAGCAATCAGCCCCAGCATTTT. Its protein product is CASSVDSYSNQPQHF. The rearrangement uses TRBV2 and TRBJ1-5, with a weak D call TRBD1 (5 bases). Germline loops: CDR1 SNHLY, CDR2 FYNNEI. V lost 4 bases and J lost 0, with 10 bases in between. This CDR3 is built from 15 residues.

V is TRBV7-6 and J is TRBJ1-5; D is uncertain. This CDR3 contains 15 residues. With 2 bases removed from V and 1 base from J, the gap between germline ends came to 9 bases. Germline lookup yields CDR1 SGHVS and CDR2 FNYEAQ. Here the CDR3 DNA reads TGTGCCAGCAGCTTATGGTCGGACAGCAATCAGCCCCAGCATTTT. Translating gives CASSLWSDSNQPQHF.

The chain employs TRBV28 and TRBJ1-2, with 10 bases aligning to TRBD1. CDR1 and CDR2 from the germline V gene are MDHEN and SYDVKM. The J segment lost 5 bases and the V segment lost 5 bases, leaving 5 bases of the junction unmatched. The CDR3 sequence is 14 residues long. CDR3 residues: CASSDGTGDYGYTF. CDR3 DNA sequence: TGTGCCAGCAGTGATGGGACAGGGGATTATGGCTACACCTTC.

Comment on this clone: The identical CDR3 is also encoded by other nucleotide sequences in the sample. V usage is TRBV6-1 and J usage is TRBJ1-5; D gene unclear. CDR1 and CDR2 (germline): MNHNS, SASEGT. V shed 0 bases and J shed 2 bases, with 11 bases lying between them. The length of the CDR3 is 16 residues. As DNA, the CDR3 is TGTGCCAGCAGTGAAGCAGGGTCCGGGGGCAATCAGCCCCAGCATTTT. It yields the protein CASSEAGSGGNQPQHF.

The V gene is TRBV15, the J gene TRBJ2-2; TRBD1 agrees at 7 bases. This CDR3 has 14 amino acids. Trimming removed 6 bases from V and 2 bases from J; junction bases left unmatched: 3. CDR1 is LNHNV, CDR2 YYDKDF, per germline (reference sequence). CDR3 sequence (DNA): TGTGCCACCAGGGAAGGGGGCAACACCGGGGAGCTGTTTTTT. It specifies CATREGGNTGELFF.

This chain joins TRBV4-2 and TRBJ2-7; a weak D match, TRBD1 (5 bases). The V gene's germline CDR1 is LGHNA and CDR2 YNFKEQ. V lost 1 base and J lost 2, with 12 bases in between. This CDR3 contains 15 residues. The CDR3 DNA sequence: TGTGCCAGCAGCCAAGGGACATTGGGTACCTACGAGCAGTACTTC. Translated, it gives CASSQGTLGTYEQYF.

This chain links TRBV5-1 with TRBJ2-7; TRBD1 agrees at 9 bases. V lost 7 bases, J lost 3 bases, and 8 bases stayed unmatched. Per the germline V gene, CDR1 is SGHRS and CDR2 is YFSETQ. The CDR3 sequence is 14 residues long. CDR3 loop: CASVPGTGNYEQYF. In DNA form, the CDR3 reads TGCGCCAGCGTACCCGGGACAGGGAACTACGAGCAGTACTTC.

The chain is built from TRBV7-3 and TRBJ2-1, with D maybe TRBD2 (6 bases). The V end was cut by 3 bases, the J end by 4 bases, with 13 bases between. Germline lookup yields CDR1 SGHTA and CDR2 FQGTGA. This CDR3 comprises 15 residues. The CDR3 spells CASSFGAGRYNEQFF. The CDR3 DNA is TGTGCCAGCAGCTTCGGTGCGGGAAGGTACAATGAGCAGTTCTTC. The entire variable domain, with the rest obtained from reference TRBV7-3 and TRBJ2-1, is as follows: GAGVSQTPSNKVTEKGKYVELRCDPISGHTALYWYRQSLGQGPEFLIYFQGTGAADDSGLPNDRFFAVRPEGSVSTLKIQRTERGDSAVYLCASSFGAGRYNEQFFGPGTRLTVL.

The chain uses TRBV19 and TRBJ1-4; D gene ambiguous. This CDR3 comprises 16 residues. The V end was cut by 7 bases, the J end by 0 bases, with 15 bases between. Looked up from germline, CDR1 is LNHDA and CDR2 is SQIVND (reference sequence). This CDR3 reads CASNDQVPPTNEKLFF. In DNA, the CDR3 is TGTGCCAGTAACGATCAAGTCCCCCCAACTAATGAAAAACTGTTTTTT.

The CDR3 bases are TGTGCCAGCAGCCGGATGAGGGGGCTTTATGAAAAACTGTTTTTT. Translated: CASSRMRGLYEKLFF. The J gene is TRBJ1-4, the V gene TRBV14; TRBD1 agrees at 7 bases. CDR1 is SGHDN and CDR2 is FVKESK in the germline V gene. CDR3 size: 15 residues. V dropped 4 bases and J dropped 6; count of bases not matched to a gene: 8.

The chain recombines TRBV24-1 with TRBJ1-1; no firm D call. The CDR3 contains 12 residues. V shed 7 bases and J shed 7 bases, with 12 bases lying between them. Germline V gene lookup returns CDR1 KGHDR and CDR2 SFDVKD. The CDR3 DNA is TGTGCCACCAGGGGCGACACGGATGAAGCTTTCTTT. Its protein is CATRGDTDEAFF.

The chain uses TRBV19 and TRBJ2-7; the D gene could be TRBD1 or TRBD2 (5 bases each). In germline, CDR1 is LNHDA, CDR2 SQIVND (reference sequence). The germline V and J ends were trimmed by 2 bases and 0 bases, with 11 bases remaining between them. The CDR3 length is 15 residues. The CDR3 protein is CASSIRAGSSYEQYF. The CDR3 DNA follows: TGTGCCAGTAGTATACGGGCAGGGAGCTCCTACGAGCAGTACTTC.

In its sample, this clone was seen a few times. The V and J genes are TRBV6-4 and TRBJ1-1; D gene ambiguous. The germline V gene has CDR1 MRHNA and CDR2 SNTAGT. CDR3 length: 14 amino acids. V gave up 4 bases and J gave up 1 base, with 10 bases separating them. The CDR3 sequence: CASSASPGNTEAFF. CDR3 coding DNA: TGTGCCAGCAGTGCCTCGCCAGGGAACACTGAAGCTTTCTTT.

This clone has only a few counts. The chain combines TRBV19 with TRBJ1-3; no definite D call. The length of the CDR3 is 16 residues. The V gene lost 9 bases and the J gene lost 0 bases, with 18 bases spanning the gap. CDR1 is LNHDA and CDR2 is SQIVND in the germline V gene (reference sequence). Here the CDR3 DNA reads TGTGCCAGCAGAGGGTATGGCAGCTCCTCTGGAAACACCATATATTTT. Translation: CASRGYGSSSGNTIYF.

This chain connects TRBV19 to TRBJ1-1; D uncertain. The CDR3 totals 13 residues. Looked up from germline, CDR1 is LNHDA and CDR2 is SQIVND (reference sequence). Trimming left V 8 bases short and J 0 bases short, with 10 bases between. CDR3 loop: CASAIGMNTEAFF. The DNA of the CDR3 is TGTGCCAGTGCGATCGGGATGAACACTGAAGCTTTCTTT.